The present T cell receptor (beta chain) was sequenced within a study of cytomegalovirus exposure and HLA in healthy donors. Study-level background: Unique TCRs from HLA-typed donors, 70 million to 85 million of them, were held in an early data release.

Comment on this clone: No antigen is known for it.

V was clipped by 6 bases and J by 14 bases, with 17 bases between them. The germline CDR1 and CDR2 sequences are SGHDN and FVKESK. The CDR3 runs 13 residues. The study's findings and limits: Solely CMV serostatus was available to characterize immune exposure. Earlier analysis looked at TCR beta V segments, and most were productive about 90% or about 30% of the time. Most TCR sequences were rare, but some public TCRs occurred in many donors.

Primers for the PCR totalled 60 Vbeta and 13 Jbeta. TCRdb's copy holds only in-frame clones and misses some; the assay was immunoSEQ multiplex PCR. The sample contains around 150,000 clones, less than 90% of which appear only once. The receptor was derived from a boy aged 2 to 10 in good health and CMV-seronegative. The sample consisted of PBMCs. V gene TRBV14 combines with J gene TRBJ1-6, with a possible D match to TRBD1 (6 bases). The CDR3 region is CASRNRVREALHF. As DNA, the CDR3 is TGTGCCAGCAGGAACAGGGTCAGAGAGGCCCTCCACTTT. Full variable domain (outside the CDR3, taken from reference TRBV14 and TRBJ1-6): EAGVTQFPSHSVIEKGQTVTLRCDPISGHDNLYWYRRVMGKEIKFLLHFVKESKQDESGMPNNRFLAERTGGTYSTLKVQPAELEDSGVYFCASRNRVREALHFGNGTRLTVT.